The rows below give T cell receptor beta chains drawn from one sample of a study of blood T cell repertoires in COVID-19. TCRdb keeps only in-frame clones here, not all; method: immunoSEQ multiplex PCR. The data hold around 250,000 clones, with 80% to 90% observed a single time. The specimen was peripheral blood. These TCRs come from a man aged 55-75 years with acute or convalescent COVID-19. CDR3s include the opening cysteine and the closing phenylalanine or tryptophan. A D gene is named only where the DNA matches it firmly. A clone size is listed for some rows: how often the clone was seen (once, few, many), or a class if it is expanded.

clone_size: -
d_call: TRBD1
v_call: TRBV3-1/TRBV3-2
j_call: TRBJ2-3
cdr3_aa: CASSPGGDTQYF
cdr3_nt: TGTGCCAGCAGCCCAGGGGGAGATACGCAGTATTTT

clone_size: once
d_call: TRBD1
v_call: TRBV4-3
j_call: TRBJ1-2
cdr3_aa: CASSQKIPPGGNGYTF
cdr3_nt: TGCGCCAGCAGCCAAAAGATCCCCCCAGGGGGGAATGGCTACACCTTC

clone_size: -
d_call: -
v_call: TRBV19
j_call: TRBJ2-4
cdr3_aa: CASSTTGLGLAKNIQYF
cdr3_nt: TGTGCCAGTAGTACCACAGGGTTGGGGCTAGCCAAAAACATTCAGTACTTC

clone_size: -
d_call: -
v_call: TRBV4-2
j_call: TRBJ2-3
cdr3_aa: CASSQLHGNTDTQYF
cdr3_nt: TGTGCCAGCAGCCAGCTCCACGGGAACACAGATACGCAGTATTTT

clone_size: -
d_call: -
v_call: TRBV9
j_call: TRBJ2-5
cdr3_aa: CASSVGIRRQETQYF
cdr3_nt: TGTGCCAGCAGCGTAGGAATCAGGAGGCAAGAGACCCAGTACTTC

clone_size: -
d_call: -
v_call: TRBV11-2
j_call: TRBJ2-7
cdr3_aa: CASSPHLQEYEQYF
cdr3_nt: TGTGCCAGCAGCCCCCATCTGCAGGAATACGAGCAGTACTTC

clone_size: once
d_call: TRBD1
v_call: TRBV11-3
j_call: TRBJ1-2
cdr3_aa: CASSDQGAFGYTF
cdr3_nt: TGTGCCAGCTCCGATCAGGGGGCTTTTGGCTACACCTTC

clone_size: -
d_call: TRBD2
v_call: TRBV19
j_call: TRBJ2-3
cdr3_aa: CASSATSGAGTQYF
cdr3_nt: TGTGCCAGTAGTGCGACTAGCGGCGCAGGGACGCAGTATTTT

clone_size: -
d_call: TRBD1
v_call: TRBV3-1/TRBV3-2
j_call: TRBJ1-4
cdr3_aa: CASSPFWEGQANEKLFF
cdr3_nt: TGTGCCAGCAGCCCCTTTTGGGAAGGACAGGCTAATGAAAAACTGTTTTTT

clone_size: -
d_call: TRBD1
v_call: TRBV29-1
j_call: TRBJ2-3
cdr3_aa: CSVHGTGGAMGETDTQYF
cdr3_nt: TGCAGCGTCCACGGGACAGGGGGCGCGATGGGGGAGACAGATACGCAGTATTTT

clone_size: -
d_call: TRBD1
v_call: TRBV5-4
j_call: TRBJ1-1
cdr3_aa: CASSVDRGYTEAFF
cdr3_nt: TGTGCCAGCAGCGTGGACAGGGGATACACTGAAGCTTTCTTT

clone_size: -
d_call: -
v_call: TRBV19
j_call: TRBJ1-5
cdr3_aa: CASSFRVYSNQPQHF
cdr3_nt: TGTGCCAGTAGTTTCAGGGTCTATAGCAATCAGCCCCAGCATTTT

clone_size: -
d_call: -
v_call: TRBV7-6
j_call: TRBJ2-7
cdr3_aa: CASSLARDRSYEQYF
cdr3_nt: TGTGCCAGCAGCTTAGCGAGGGATAGGTCCTACGAGCAGTACTTC

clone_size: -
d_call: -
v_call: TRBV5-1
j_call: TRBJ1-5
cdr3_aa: CASSPGGGFNQPQHF
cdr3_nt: TGCGCCAGCAGCCCTGGAGGAGGGTTCAATCAGCCCCAGCATTTT

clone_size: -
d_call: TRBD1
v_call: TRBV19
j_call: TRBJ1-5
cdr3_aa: CASTSLRQGVSSQPQHF
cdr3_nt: TGTGCCAGTACCTCCCTCCGACAGGGGGTTTCTAGTCAGCCCCAGCATTTT

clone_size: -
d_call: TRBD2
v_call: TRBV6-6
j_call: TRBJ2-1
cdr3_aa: CASSPTRGLSGSSYNEQFF
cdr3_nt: TGTGCCAGCAGTCCCACGAGGGGCCTAAGCGGGAGCTCCTACAATGAGCAGTTCTTC

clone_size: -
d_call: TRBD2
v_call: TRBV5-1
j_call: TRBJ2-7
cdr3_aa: CASSLGTSGNYEQYF
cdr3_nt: TGCGCCAGCAGCTTGGGGACTAGCGGGAACTACGAGCAGTACTTC

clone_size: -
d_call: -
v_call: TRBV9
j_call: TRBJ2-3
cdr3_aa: CASSVGGGPGTDTQYF
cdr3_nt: TGTGCCAGCAGCGTAGGTGGGGGCCCCGGCACAGATACGCAGTATTTT

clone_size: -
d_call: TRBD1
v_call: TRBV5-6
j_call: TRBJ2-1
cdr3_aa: CASSVRDRYNEQFF
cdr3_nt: TGTGCCAGCAGCGTCCGGGACAGATACAATGAGCAGTTCTTC

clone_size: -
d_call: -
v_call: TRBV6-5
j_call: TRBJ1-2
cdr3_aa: CASSYSTGHYGYTF
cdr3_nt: TGTGCCAGCAGTTACTCGACAGGACACTATGGCTACACCTTC